This TCR beta chain was sequenced in a study of blood T cell repertoires in COVID-19. Overall study: Whether acute or convalescent, the COVID-19 samples came from the United States, Italy and Spain.

This table comes from immunoSEQ multiplex PCR, and its TCRdb copy is limited to in-frame clones, with some not included. The data show approximately 300,000 clones, over 75% seen once. Living in 24 US areas, the participants were between 18 and 89 years of age. Cohort 3 donors counted as recovered after two negative PCRs, clearance, or resolved symptoms. Trimming removed 6 bases from V and 4 bases from J; junction bases left unmatched: 17. The CDR3 is 19 residues long. Germline loops: CDR1 MDHEN, CDR2 SYDVKM. The chain links TRBV28 to TRBJ1-5; 11 bases are shared with TRBD1. The sequencing input was PBMCs or T cells enriched from blood (not recorded which). The TCR comes from a woman aged 18-29 years who had recovered from COVID-19. The CDR3 loop reads CASRTRSLGTGGTNQPQHF. The CDR3 DNA reads as TGTGCCAGCAGAACTAGATCCCTCGGGACAGGGGGTACTAATCAGCCCCAGCATTTT.